These T cell receptor beta chains were read from a single sample in a study of T cells in Graves' hyperthyroidism and ophthalmopathy. TCRdb processed the multiplex PCR reads anew with MiXCR; each CDR3 protein has one entry. The repertoire has approximately 400,000 distinct CDR3 sequences, roughly 14% of them found once; the top ten carry roughly 20%. The material sequenced was blood. The receptors shown here come from a man aged 30-40 years with Graves' hyperthyroidism that later progressed to Graves' ophthalmopathy. Both conserved end residues are part of each CDR3. The D gene is left open where the match is weak. Rows give clone size only sometimes, using once, few, many, or a class for an expanded clone.

V gene	J gene	clone size	D gene	CDR3 DNA	CDR3 protein
TRBV28	TRBJ1-5	-	TRBD1	TGTGCCAGCAGTTATCTGGACAGGGTCGGTAATCAGCCCCAGCATTTT	CASSYLDRVGNQPQHF
TRBV5-1	TRBJ2-2	few	-	TGCGCCAGCAGCTTGGATATGGGGGGCCCAAACACCGGGGAGCTGTTTTTT	CASSLDMGGPNTGELFF
TRBV7-8	TRBJ1-1	-	-	TGTGCCAGCAGCCCCAGCAGGAGCTCTGAAGCTTTCTTT	CASSPSRSSEAFF
TRBV5-1	TRBJ2-1	-	-	TGCGCCAGCAGCTCAGGGGCCCTCTCCTACAATGAGCAGTTCTTC	CASSSGALSYNEQFF
TRBV7-6	TRBJ2-2	-	TRBD1	TGTGCCAGCAGCTTCCGCCTTACAGGGGTGAACACCGGGGAGCTGTTTTTT	CASSFRLTGVNTGELFF
TRBV20-1	TRBJ2-2	-	-	TGCAGTGCTAGTTCTGGACTTAACACCGGGGAGCTGTTTTTT	CSASSGLNTGELFF
TRBV6-1	TRBJ2-1	few	-	TGTGCCAGCAGTCTTCAGAGCGAGCAGTTCTTC	CASSLQSEQFF
TRBV12-3/TRBV12-4	TRBJ1-2	many	TRBD1	TGTGCCTCGGCCGGGACAGGGGACCTTAACTATGGCTACACCTTC	CASAGTGDLNYGYTF
TRBV5-1	TRBJ1-2	many	TRBD1	TGCGCCAGCAGCTTGGACCAGACAGGGATGCGCTATGGCTACACCTTC	CASSLDQTGMRYGYTF
TRBV7-6	TRBJ2-1	-	-	TGTGCCAGCAGCTTGAGCGCGGGGGCCTACAATGGGCAGTTCTTC	CASSLSAGAYNGQFF
TRBV12-5	TRBJ2-3	-	TRBD2	TGTGCTAGTGGCCCGGGGGGGGGGGTCGGCACAGATACGCAGTATTTT	CASGPGGGVGTDTQYF
TRBV12-3/TRBV12-4	TRBJ2-2	few	-	TGTGCCAGTCAACAGGGTGGAATCACCGGGGAGCTGTTTTTT	CASQQGGITGELFF
TRBV28	TRBJ1-3	many	-	TGTGCCAGCCGCTCTGTTGGGACCCCCCGCTCTGGAAACACCATATATTTT	CASRSVGTPRSGNTIYF
TRBV6-1	TRBJ1-4	many	TRBD1	TGTGCCAGTTCGGACAGGTTCCCTAATGAAAAACTGTTTTTT	CASSDRFPNEKLFF
TRBV20-1	TRBJ1-2	-	-	TGCAGTGCTAGTGGGAAGGGGTCCCCCTATGGCTACACCTTC	CSASGKGSPYGYTF
TRBV6-1	TRBJ1-2	-	-	TGTGCCAGCAGAGAAGGGACGGAGTATGGCTACACCTTC	CASREGTEYGYTF
TRBV7-9	TRBJ1-2	-	-	TGTGCCAGCAGGCCCGGACAGACTAACTATGGCTACACCTTC	CASRPGQTNYGYTF
TRBV20-1	TRBJ1-1	many	-	TGCAGTGCTAGCGGGTTAGGGCAGAACACTGAAGCTTTCTTT	CSASGLGQNTEAFF
TRBV2	TRBJ1-5	-	-	TGTGCCAGCAGTGAAGATGCAGGGTATCAGCCCCAGCATTTT	CASSEDAGYQPQHF
TRBV9	TRBJ2-3	-	-	TGTGCCAGCAGCCCTCTTTCGTGGAGGGGCCGCGTTGCTAGCACAGATACGCAGTATTTT	CASSPLSWRGRVASTDTQYF
TRBV4-1	TRBJ1-5	-	-	TGCGCCAGCAGCACTTCCGCAGGCAGCAATCAGCCCCAGCATTTT	CASSTSAGSNQPQHF
TRBV19	TRBJ2-2	-	-	TGTGCCAGTAGCGTCTCAGGCGGGCGTTTCACCGGGGAGCTGTTTTTT	CASSVSGGRFTGELFF
TRBV6-2/TRBV6-3	TRBJ2-2	-	-	TGTGCCAGCACTCGGGTGGGGGTCCCCGGGGAGCTGTTTTTT	CASTRVGVPGELFF
TRBV27	TRBJ1-1	few	-	TGTGCCAGCAGGCTGGGGGCCCTGAACACTGAAGCTTTCTTT	CASRLGALNTEAFF
TRBV28	TRBJ2-2	-	-	TGTGCCAGCAGGCCTTGGACGGGGCAGAACACCGGGGAGCTGTTTTTT	CASRPWTGQNTGELFF
TRBV7-9	TRBJ2-7	many	-	TGTGCCAGCAGCTTAGGTGGGCAGGTGAGCTCCTACGAGCAGTACTTC	CASSLGGQVSSYEQYF
TRBV18	TRBJ2-4	few	-	TGTGCCAGCTCACCACTTCCCCGACAAGTCGGGCAAAACATTCAGTACTTC	CASSPLPRQVGQNIQYF
TRBV19	TRBJ1-2	many	-	TGTGCCAGTAGTTCCCTCCGGGGCCTCGGATCCCATGGCTACACCTTC	CASSSLRGLGSHGYTF
TRBV6-1	TRBJ2-7	-	TRBD2	TGTGCCAGCAGTTCGTTCGGGGGGGTCTCTAACGAGCAGTACTTC	CASSSFGGVSNEQYF
TRBV28	TRBJ2-7	-	-	TGTGCCAGCAGTTTTCCCCAGACGGGCTACTACGAGCAGTACTTC	CASSFPQTGYYEQYF
TRBV19	TRBJ1-1	once	-	TGTGCCAGTAGTCCTCGTAGCTCCATGAACACTGAAGCTTTCTTT	CASSPRSSMNTEAFF
TRBV9	TRBJ2-2	few	-	TGTGCCAGCAGCCCCGGGGTTTTTGGCACCGGGGAGCTGTTTTTT	CASSPGVFGTGELFF
TRBV7-2	TRBJ1-2	many	-	TGTGCCAGCAGCTTAGTGGGCAGCCCAGGATTCTATGGCTACACCTTC	CASSLVGSPGFYGYTF
TRBV5-4	TRBJ2-1	-	TRBD2	TGTGCCAGCAGCCCAATCACGAGCGGGGCCTGGGGAACAAGTGAGCAGTTCTTC	CASSPITSGAWGTSEQFF
TRBV6-1	TRBJ2-7	-	-	TGTGCCAGCGATACGGGCTCAAACAGGGAAAGGCTCGAGCAGTACTTC	CASDTGSNRERLEQYF
TRBV6-7	TRBJ1-6	-	-	TGTGCCAGCAGTTACTCTTCACCCCTCCACTTT	CASSYSSPLHF
TRBV7-2	TRBJ2-1	many	TRBD2	TGTGCCAGCAGCACCCCTGGCGGGGGGGTCTCAAAGGGCTCCTACAATGAGCAGTTCTTC	CASSTPGGGVSKGSYNEQFF
TRBV7-4	TRBJ1-5	-	-	TGTGCCAGCAGCTTGTGGCAGCCCCAGCATTTT	CASSLWQPQHF
TRBV10-2	TRBJ1-1	many	TRBD1	TGCGCCAGCAGACCCCCGGGACAGGTGCCTAACACTGAAGCTTTCTTT	CASRPPGQVPNTEAFF
TRBV12-3/TRBV12-4	TRBJ2-7	few	-	TGTGCCAGCAGTATCGCCGGTTCCTACGAGCAGTACTTC	CASSIAGSYEQYF
TRBV12-3/TRBV12-4	TRBJ2-5	many	-	TGTGCCAGCAGATCACAGGCGTCCCAAGAGACCCAGTACTTC	CASRSQASQETQYF
TRBV6-1	TRBJ2-7	-	-	TGTGCCACCTTGGACAGAAACCCCTACGAGCAGTACTTC	CATLDRNPYEQYF